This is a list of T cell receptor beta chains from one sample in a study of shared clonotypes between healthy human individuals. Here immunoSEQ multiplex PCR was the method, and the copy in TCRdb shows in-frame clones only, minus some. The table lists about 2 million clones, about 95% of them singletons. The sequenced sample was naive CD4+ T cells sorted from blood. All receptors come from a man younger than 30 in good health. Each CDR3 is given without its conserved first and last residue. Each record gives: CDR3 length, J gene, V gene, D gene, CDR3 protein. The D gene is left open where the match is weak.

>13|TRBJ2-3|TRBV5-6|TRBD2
ASSFSGRLTDTQY
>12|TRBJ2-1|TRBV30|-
AWIGDSSYNEQF
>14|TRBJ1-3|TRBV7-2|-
ASSLGSGLSGNTIY
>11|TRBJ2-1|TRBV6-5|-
ASSYSSGLEQF
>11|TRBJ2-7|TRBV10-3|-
AISEGNSYEQY
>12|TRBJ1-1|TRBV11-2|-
ASSPREGRREAF
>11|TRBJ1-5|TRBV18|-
ASSRLGSQPQH
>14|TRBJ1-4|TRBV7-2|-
ASSLLLGRSNEKLF
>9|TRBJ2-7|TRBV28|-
ASSGRYEQY
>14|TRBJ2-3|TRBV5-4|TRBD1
ASSVGQPRGTDTQY
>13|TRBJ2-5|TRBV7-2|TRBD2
ASSPLAGPSETQY
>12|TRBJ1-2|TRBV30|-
AWSRAQGHYGYT
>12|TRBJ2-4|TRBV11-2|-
ASSPPGRKNIQY
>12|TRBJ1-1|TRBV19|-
ASSSPPRGTEAF
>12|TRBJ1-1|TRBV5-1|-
ASSLGGVPGEAF
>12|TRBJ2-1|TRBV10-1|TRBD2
ASRASGSHNEQF
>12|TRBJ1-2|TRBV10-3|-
AISDLVDSGGYT
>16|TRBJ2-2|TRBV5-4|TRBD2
ASRPGTSGSMNTGELF
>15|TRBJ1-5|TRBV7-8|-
ASSLAGGLYSNQPQH
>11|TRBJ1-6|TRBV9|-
ASSPKINSPLH
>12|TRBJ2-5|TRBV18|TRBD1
ASSGGQGQETQY
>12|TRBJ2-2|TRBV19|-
ASLTNSNTGELF
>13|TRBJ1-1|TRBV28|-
ASSFARLVNTEAF
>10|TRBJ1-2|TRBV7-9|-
ASSLGDYGYT
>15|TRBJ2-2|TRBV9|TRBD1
ASSARQQGAYTGELF
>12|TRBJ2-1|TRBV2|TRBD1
ASLDGTGVKEQF
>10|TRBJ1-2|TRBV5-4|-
ASSLEGIGYT
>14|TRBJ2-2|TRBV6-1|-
ASSERGTLNTGELF
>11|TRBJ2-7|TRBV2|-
ASSLDITYEQY
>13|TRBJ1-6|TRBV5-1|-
ASSLGTDNNSPLH